A single sample is the source of the 14 T cell receptor beta chains below, sequenced in a study of blood T cells in healthy people across ages. A J-beta primer mix and a sample-barcoded 5' primer were used in a second PCR of roughly 6 to 11 cycles. TCRdb independently ran MiXCR on the 5' RACE reads; one entry per CDR3 protein. The repertoire holds some 1.4 million distinct CDR3 sequences, with roughly 40% as singletons. Sequencing was done on a sample of blood. Receptors were obtained from a woman aged 18 to 35 in good health.

The chain links TRBV7-2 to TRBJ2-2, with D possibly TRBD2 on 7 matching bases. The CDR3 has 16 residues. Trimming removed 1 base from V and 5 bases from J, with 14 bases in between. The V gene's germline CDR1 is SGHTA and CDR2 FQGNSA. The CDR3, as DNA: TGTGCCAGCAGCTTAGTGGGGGGGCCCGTGACCGGGGAGCTGTTTTTT. This sequence encodes CASSLVGGPVTGELFF.

The chain employs TRBV2 and TRBJ2-5, with TRBD1 identical over 7 bases. The length of the CDR3 is 16 residues. J was trimmed by 4 bases and V by 5 bases; bases with no gene match: 13. CDR1 and CDR2 from the germline V gene are SNHLY and FYNNEI. The CDR3 region is CASSYYLTTGPETQYF. The CDR3 nucleotides read TGTGCCAGCAGTTACTACCTTACGACAGGGCCAGAGACCCAGTACTTC.

The V and J genes are TRBV9 and TRBJ2-3; D is unclear. Germline CDR1 reads SGDLS; CDR2 reads YYNGEE. V lost 2 bases, J lost 1 base, and 20 bases lay in between. The CDR3 contains 18 residues. The CDR3 here is CASSVRSRYMCRTDTQYF. Written as DNA, the CDR3 is TGTGCCAGCAGCGTCCGATCCAGGTATATGTGCCGCACAGATACGCAGTATTTT. Using reference TRBV9 and TRBJ2-3 for the parts outside the CDR3, the full variable domain is DSGVTQTPKHLITATGQRVTLRCSPRSGDLSVYWYQQSLDQGLQFLIQYYNGEERAKGNILERFSAQQFPDLHSELNLSSLELGDSALYFCASSVRSRYMCRTDTQYFGPGTRLTVL.

V usage is TRBV2 and J usage is TRBJ2-7, with D perhaps matching TRBD2 (5 bases). Gene TRBJ2-5 matches the end of the DNA better, so the J call may be wrong. The CDR3 is made up of 13 amino acids. Germline assignment: CDR1 SNHLY and CDR2 FYNNEI. CDR3: CASSERVGETQYF. CDR3 coding DNA: TGTGCCAGCAGCGAGAGGGTGGGGGAGACCCAGTACTTC.

V gene TRBV6-1 combines with J gene TRBJ2-7; 10 bases are a match to TRBD1. The trim removed 6 bases at V and 7 bases at J, leaving 9 bases unmatched. Germline V lookup: CDR1 MNHNS, CDR2 SASEGT. CDR3 length: 14 residues. For the CDR3, the DNA is TGTGCCAGCAGAGGGACAGGGGTTTTTCGGGAGCAGTACTTC. It translates to CASRGTGVFREQYF.

The chain links TRBV12-3 or TRBV12-4 to TRBJ2-3; 10 nucleotides agree with TRBD2. This CDR3 spans 17 amino acids. The trim removed 4 bases at V and 4 bases at J, leaving 11 bases unmatched. The CDR3 spells CASSYVVAGGGSDTQYF. CDR3 coding DNA: TGTGCCAGCAGTTACGTGGTAGCGGGAGGAGGATCAGATACGCAGTATTTT.

The V and J genes are TRBV7-9 and TRBJ2-7, with 7 bases identical to TRBD1. V shed 5 bases, J shed 1 base, and the junction held 8 bases outside the gene matches. CDR3 size: 15 residues. The germline V gene encodes CDR1 SEHNR and CDR2 FQNEAQ (reference sequence). This chain's CDR3 is CASSRLGQTSYEQYF. DNA for the CDR3: TGTGCCAGCAGCCGACTGGGACAGACGTCCTACGAGCAGTACTTC.

This chain joins TRBV3-1 and TRBJ1-2; D gene uncertain. This CDR3 contains 14 residues. V lost 4 bases and J 8 bases, leaving 17 bases between the germline ends. Germline V gene lookup returns CDR1 LGHDT and CDR2 YNNKEL (reference sequence). CDR3 sequence reads: CASSREGSPLGYTF. CDR3 sequence (DNA): TGTGCCAGCAGCCGCGAGGGTAGTCCTCTGGGCTACACCTTC.

This sequence joins TRBV7-9 and TRBJ2-5, with TRBD1 matching over 9 bases. From germline, CDR1 is SEHNR and CDR2 FQNEAQ (reference sequence). The CDR3 runs 18 residues. V trimming: 4 bases; J trimming: 4 bases; junction bases outside the gene matches: 16. The chain's CDR3 is CASSSLPGRTGDGETQYF. Written as DNA, the CDR3 is TGTGCCAGCAGCTCGTTGCCAGGACGGACAGGGGATGGAGAGACCCAGTACTTC.

The chain links TRBV7-6 to TRBJ2-5, with TRBD2 matching over 13 bases. The CDR3 has 15 residues. Germline CDR1 and CDR2: SGHVS and FNYEAQ. With 1 base clipped from V and 5 bases from J, the junction kept 1 base outside the gene matches. The CDR3 sequence: CASSLGTSGSETQYF. The CDR3 nucleotides are TGTGCCAGCAGCTTAGGGACTAGCGGGAGCGAGACCCAGTACTTC. Full variable domain (remainder filled in from reference TRBV7-6 and TRBJ2-5): GAGVSQSPRYKVTKRGQDVALRCDPISGHVSLYWYRQALGQGPEFLTYFNYEAQQDKSGLPNDRFSAERPEGSISTLTIQRTEQRDSAMYRCASSLGTSGSETQYFGPGTRLLVL.

This clonotype was detected a few times. This rearrangement joins TRBV6-2 or TRBV6-3 to TRBJ2-1; 10 bases map to TRBD2. The CDR3 has 16 residues. J was trimmed by 5 bases and V by 6 bases; bases with no gene match: 10. CDR1 and CDR2 (germline): MNHEY, SVGEGT. The CDR3: CASSVSGRAVDNEQFF. CDR3 sequence (DNA): TGTGCCAGCAGCGTCAGCGGGAGGGCCGTTGACAATGAGCAGTTCTTC.

V and J are TRBV29-1 and TRBJ2-3, with D maybe TRBD2 (5 bases). The V gene lost 3 bases and the J gene lost 4 bases, with 20 bases spanning the gap. Germline V gives CDR1 SQVTM, CDR2 ANQGSEA. The CDR3 length is 16 residues. In nucleotides, the CDR3 is TGCAGCGTTGATAGAGTGCCGGGATACCAATCAGATACGCAGTATTTT. This codes for CSVDRVPGYQSDTQYF.

In nucleotides, the CDR3 is TGTGCCAGCAGCACCAGATCGGGACAGGGGACAGAGACCCAGTTCTTC. This codes for CASSTRSGQGTETQFF. The chain carries TRBV11-2 and TRBJ2-1; TRBD1 aligns across 10 bases. Germline lookup yields CDR1 SGHAT and CDR2 FQNNGV. The CDR3 is 16 residues long. V gave up 5 bases and J gave up 13 bases; unmatched junction bases: 17. The full variable domain, with the rest looked up from reference TRBV11-2 and TRBJ2-1, is EAGVAQSPRYKIIEKRQSVAFWCNPISGHATLYWYQQILGQGPKLLIQFQNNGVVDDSQLPKDRFSAERLKGVDSTLKIQPAKLEDSAVYLCASSTRSGQGTETQFFGPGTRLTVL.

The V call is TRBV9, the J call TRBJ2-1; 11 bases fit TRBD2. The V segment lost 3 bases and the J segment 7 bases; nucleotides outside the gene matches: 15. The CDR3 has 18 amino acids. Germline CDR1 and CDR2: SGDLS and YYNGEE. The CDR3 region is CASSAIASVAGGLNEQFF. The CDR3 DNA follows: TGTGCCAGCAGCGCCATTGCCTCGGTAGCGGGGGGGCTTAATGAGCAGTTCTTC.